Each of the 28 T cell receptor beta chains below was sequenced from the same sample in a study of beta chain features in type 1 diabetes (dated by TCRdb to 2016 to 2019). Libraries were constructed by the immunoSEQ multiplex PCR assay. The High Capacity cDNA Reverse Transcription Kit was used to reverse transcribe all of the isolated RNA, meaning that expressed TCRB transcripts were what got sequenced. Drawn from immuneACCESS, this table holds only the in-frame rearrangements with V and J called that TCRdb kept. Clones are partly lost; checked studies trace under half to an unresolved V gene and leave the rest unexplained. The sample contains 350,000 to 450,000 clones, around 14% of them found a single time. Roughly 0.038% of the sample comes from the top ten. Sequenced input: naive CD4+ T cells from blood. What the cell subset or site label conveys for this sample: true naive CD4+ T cells. Receptors originate from a man in his thirties or forties in good health.

In this sample, this clone turned up a few times. The rearrangement uses TRBV5-1 and TRBJ2-3; 8 bases are a match to TRBD2. The CDR3 length is 16 residues. With 3 bases clipped from V and 4 bases from J, the junction kept 10 bases outside the gene matches. From germline, CDR1 is SGHRS and CDR2 YFSETQ. CDR3 nucleotide sequence: TGCGCCAGCAGCTCCTCGGGACTAGGAAATGCAGATACGCAGTATTTT. It encodes CASSSSGLGNADTQYF.

The table lists this clone with a few counts. This sequence joins TRBV9 and TRBJ1-4; perhaps TRBD1 as D (5 bases). V gave up 0 bases and J gave up 7 bases, with 13 bases separating them. The CDR3 runs to 15 residues. From germline, CDR1 is SGDLS and CDR2 YYNGEE. The CDR3 protein is CASSVDGAGPEKLFF. Here the CDR3 DNA reads TGTGCCAGCAGCGTAGACGGGGCCGGACCTGAAAAACTGTTTTTT.

The chain recombines TRBV30 with TRBJ2-5; 10 positions match TRBD1. Germline trimming cut 1 base from V and 10 bases from J; bases unmatched to any gene: 9. Germline V gives CDR1 GTSNPN, CDR2 SVGIG (reference sequence). This CDR3 has 14 amino acids. CDR3 nucleotide sequence: TGTGCCTGGAGTGGACGGGACAGGGGTAGCGGCCAGTACTTC. This codes for CAWSGRDRGSGQYF.

This clone appeared a few times. The chain links TRBV9 to TRBJ2-3, with unresolved D. The CDR3 loop spans 15 amino acids. Trimming cost V 3 bases and J 6 bases, with 17 bases left between them. The V gene's germline CDR1 is SGDLS and CDR2 YYNGEE. CDR3 region: CASSATSFPSDTQYF. As DNA, the CDR3 is TGTGCCAGCAGCGCCACCTCATTCCCGTCGGATACGCAGTATTTT.

The CDR3 nucleotides are TGTGCCAGCAGCTTAGTTTTGGCGGGTACCAATGAGCAGTTCTTC. Translation: CASSLVLAGTNEQFF. This rearrangement joins TRBV7-8 to TRBJ2-1; D perhaps matches TRBD2 (5 bases). Trimming took 1 base from V and 6 from J, leaving 13 bases between them. The germline CDR1 and CDR2 sequences are SGHVS and FQNEAQ. This CDR3 is 15 amino acids long.

The V gene is TRBV7-6, the J gene TRBJ2-7; D remains unclear. Trimming removed 1 base at V and 4 bases at J, with 5 bases between. There are 12 residues in the CDR3. Germline CDR1 and CDR2: SGHVS and FNYEAQ. CDR3 in DNA: TGTGCCAGCAGCTTAGTCGGGTACGAGCAGTACTTC. This codes for CASSLVGYEQYF.

The chain employs TRBV7-2 and TRBJ1-1; D gene ambiguous. Germline-derived CDR1 and CDR2 are SGHTA and FQGNSA. This CDR3 is 14 amino acids long. The V end was cut by 6 bases, the J end by 1 base, with 12 bases between. The CDR3: CASRGWAANTEAFF. DNA for the CDR3: TGTGCCAGCAGGGGCTGGGCGGCGAACACTGAAGCTTTCTTT.

In its sample, this clone was seen a few times. The chain is built from TRBV19 and TRBJ1-5; possibly TRBD1 for D (5 bases). Germline V gene lookup returns CDR1 LNHDA and CDR2 SQIVND (reference sequence). V shed 3 bases and J shed 5 bases, with 14 bases lying between them. The CDR3 contains 15 residues. The chain's CDR3 is CASSIGQGGYQPQHF. Written as DNA, the CDR3 is TGTGCCAGTAGTATCGGGCAGGGCGGGTATCAGCCCCAGCATTTT.

This clone occurred a few times. The same CDR3 also results from other DNA sequences found in this sample. This chain uses TRBV7-9 with TRBJ2-3, with 7 bases lining up with TRBD1. Germline-derived CDR1 and CDR2 are SEHNR and FQNEAQ (reference sequence). The CDR3 sequence is 15 residues long. J gave up 1 base and V 0 bases, and 1 base lay outside the gene matches. CDR3 nucleotides: TGTGCCAGCAGCTTAGCAGGGGGCCGCACAGATACGCAGTATTTT. This encodes CASSLAGGRTDTQYF.

This clone was found a few times. The chain links TRBV9 to TRBJ2-3; TRBD2 agrees at 7 bases. This CDR3 has 15 residues. Trimming cost V 1 base and J 2 bases; bases outside gene matches: 4. The germline V gene has CDR1 SGDLS and CDR2 YYNGEE. CDR3 nucleotides: TGTGCCAGCAGCGTAATCGGGACTACCACAGATACGCAGTATTTT. Translation gives CASSVIGTTTDTQYF. The full variable domain, in which reference TRBV9 and TRBJ2-3 provide the parts outside the CDR3, is DSGVTQTPKHLITATGQRVTLRCSPRSGDLSVYWYQQSLDQGLQFLIQYYNGEERAKGNILERFSAQQFPDLHSELNLSSLELGDSALYFCASSVIGTTTDTQYFGPGTRLTVL.

This clone was detected ten times or more. V gene TRBV7-9 combines with J gene TRBJ2-4, with 7 nucleotides matching TRBD1. With V trimmed by 9 bases and J by 11 bases, 7 bases remained unmatched. The CDR3 extends over 11 amino acids. The germline V gene has CDR1 SEHNR and CDR2 FQNEAQ (reference sequence). The CDR3 reads CASTKTGLQYF. Here the CDR3 DNA reads TGTGCCAGTACCAAGACAGGGCTTCAGTACTTC.

This clone was recorded a few times. V usage is TRBV25-1 and J usage is TRBJ2-2; the match to TRBD1 covers 10 bases. V lost 4 bases to trimming and J lost 7 bases; unmatched junction nucleotides: 15. Germline CDR1 and CDR2: MGHDK and SYGVNS. This CDR3 is 18 amino acids long. Written as DNA, the CDR3 is TGTGCCAGCAGTGTGACAGGGGGCGGGATAGGCCAGAGCGGGGAGCTGTTTTTT. Translation gives CASSVTGGGIGQSGELFF.

For this clone: In the same sample, other DNA sequences code for this CDR3. The rearrangement uses TRBV19 and TRBJ2-2; D is undetermined. This CDR3 is 12 amino acids long. Trimming stripped 3 bases from V and 5 bases from J, with 4 bases between. Germline-derived CDR1 and CDR2 are LNHDA and SQIVND (reference sequence). The CDR3 spells CASSILTGELFF. The CDR3, as DNA: TGTGCCAGTAGTATCTTGACCGGGGAGCTGTTTTTT.

This clone was found a few times. The CDR3 sequence is CAISEGGDQPQHF. Written as DNA, the CDR3 is TGTGCCATCAGTGAAGGTGGGGATCAGCCCCAGCATTTT. This chain joins TRBV10-3 and TRBJ1-5; D is unclear. Germline V gives CDR1 ENHRY, CDR2 SYGVKD. The CDR3 totals 13 residues. The V end was cut by 3 bases, the J end by 5 bases, with 8 bases between.

This sequence joins TRBV6-5 and TRBJ1-2; possible D gene TRBD1, 5 bases. The germline CDR1 and CDR2 sequences are MNHEY and SVGAGI. The CDR3 is made up of 11 amino acids. With 10 bases removed from V and 7 bases from J, the gap between germline ends came to 13 bases. CDR3 coding DNA: TGTGCCACCCAGGGTCTTGGTGGCTACACCTTC. Protein: CATQGLGGYTF.

The rearrangement joins TRBV11-2 to TRBJ2-1; D may be TRBD1 (7 bases). CDR3 size: 15 residues. V lost 5 bases, J lost 4 bases, and 15 bases lay in between. The germline gives CDR1 SGHAT, CDR2 FQNNGV. The CDR3 is CASSPKAGQYNEQFF. Here the CDR3 DNA reads TGTGCCAGCAGCCCGAAGGCGGGACAGTACAATGAGCAGTTCTTC. Full variable domain (missing parts from reference TRBV11-2 and TRBJ2-1): EAGVAQSPRYKIIEKRQSVAFWCNPISGHATLYWYQQILGQGPKLLIQFQNNGVVDDSQLPKDRFSAERLKGVDSTLKIQPAKLEDSAVYLCASSPKAGQYNEQFFGPGTRLTVL.

The V and J genes are TRBV30 and TRBJ2-2; possibly TRBD1 for D (6 bases). Trimming stripped 7 bases from V and 5 bases from J, with 11 bases between. Germline loops: CDR1 GTSNPN, CDR2 SVGIG (reference sequence). CDR3 length equals 12 residues. The CDR3 reads CAFGQLTGELFF. The CDR3 DNA sequence: TGTGCCTTTGGACAGCTTACCGGGGAGCTGTTTTTT.

This clone was detected a few times. The V and J genes are TRBV9 and TRBJ1-5; unclear D gene. Germline V gives CDR1 SGDLS, CDR2 YYNGEE. The germline V and J ends were trimmed by 0 bases and 7 bases, with 11 bases remaining between them. This CDR3 has 14 amino acids. The DNA of the CDR3 is TGTGCCAGCAGCGTAGGTCCCGACGGGCAGCCCCAGCATTTT. Translating it yields CASSVGPDGQPQHF.

This clone was found once. The chain links TRBV7-2 to TRBJ2-7, with 13 bases lining up with TRBD2. The CDR3 loop spans 17 amino acids. The V gene end was trimmed by 3 bases and the J gene end by 0 bases; junction bases not matched to a gene: 5. Germline CDR1 is SGHTA and CDR2 is FQGNSA. The CDR3 DNA reads as TGTGCCAGCAGCTTGAGGACTAGCGGGGGAAGCTCCTACGAGCAGTACTTC. This translates into CASSLRTSGGSSYEQYF.

In regard to this clone: Other nucleotide sequences in the sample specify the same CDR3. The rearrangement links TRBV18 to TRBJ2-3; D is ambiguous. Germline loops: CDR1 KGHSH, CDR2 LQKENI. V gave up 6 bases and J gave up 5 bases, with 6 bases separating them. The CDR3 length is 11 residues. The CDR3 DNA follows: TGTGCCAGCTCGCCAAAAGATACGCAGTATTTT. Its translation: CASSPKDTQYF.

The J gene is TRBJ2-3, the V gene TRBV6-5; 7 nucleotides match TRBD1. The CDR3 extends over 15 amino acids. Germline V gene data show CDR1 as MNHEY and CDR2 as SVGAGI. J was trimmed by 2 bases and V by 2 bases; bases with no gene match: 4. The CDR3 bases are TGTGCCAGCAGTTACCGACAGGGAAACACAGATACGCAGTATTTT. Translating it yields CASSYRQGNTDTQYF.

This clone occurred a few times. In DNA form, the CDR3 reads TGTGCCAGCTCCAGAAGGCTAGCGGCAGATACGCAGTATTTT. It is translated as CASSRRLAADTQYF. The J gene is TRBJ2-3, the V gene TRBV18; 7 nucleotides align to TRBD2. V shed 6 bases, J shed 4 bases, and the junction held 7 bases outside the gene matches. The CDR3 sequence is 14 residues long. The germline V gene has CDR1 KGHSH and CDR2 LQKENI.

The rearrangement uses TRBV7-9 and TRBJ2-7; D gene unclear. Per the germline V gene, CDR1 is SEHNR and CDR2 is FQNEAQ (reference sequence). CDR3 length equals 13 residues. V dropped 3 bases and J dropped 6 bases, with 12 bases sitting between them. As DNA, the CDR3 is TGTGCCAGCAGCTTGGAGTCATTACCCGAGCAGTACGTC. This translates into CASSLESLPEQYV.

The chain has TRBV5-1 and TRBJ1-6; the D is unclear. The germline CDR1 and CDR2 sequences are SGHRS and YFSETQ. The CDR3 contains 13 residues. V lost 3 bases to trimming and J lost 8 bases, with 9 bases between them. The CDR3 nucleotides are TGCGCCAGCAGCTCCCAGGACGATTCACCCCTCCACTTT. This encodes CASSSQDDSPLHF.

In this sample, this clone turned up a few times. This chain connects TRBV14 to TRBJ1-1; no firm D call. Trimming took off 4 bases at V and 4 bases at J, with 19 bases between the two ends. The germline V gene has CDR1 SGHDN and CDR2 FVKESK. This CDR3 is built from 16 residues. In DNA form, the CDR3 reads TGTGCCAGCAGCCGACTATCTCAGACCGGAGGCACTGAAGCTTTCTTT. Its translation: CASSRLSQTGGTEAFF.

The rearrangement links TRBV7-2 to TRBJ2-7, with D possibly matching TRBD1 (6 bases). CDR1 is SGHTA and CDR2 is FQGNSA in the germline V gene. There are 14 residues in the CDR3. The V end was cut by 5 bases, the J end by 6 bases, with 17 bases between. The CDR3 loop reads CASSSYRVGREQYF. Written as DNA, the CDR3 is TGTGCCAGCAGCAGCTACAGGGTTGGGCGCGAGCAGTACTTC.

The V call is TRBV20-1, the J call TRBJ2-7, with 7 bases matching TRBD2. Germline-derived CDR1 and CDR2 are DFQATT and SNEGSKA (reference sequence). Germline trimming cut 7 bases from V and 5 bases from J; bases unmatched to any gene: 5. This CDR3 contains 11 residues. The chain's CDR3 is CSVQRGHEQYV. DNA for the CDR3: TGCAGTGTCCAGCGGGGCCACGAGCAGTACGTC.

V gene TRBV6-6 combines with J gene TRBJ2-1; perhaps TRBD1 as D (6 bases). Germline V gene lookup returns CDR1 MNHNY and CDR2 SVGAGI (reference sequence). CDR3 size: 15 residues. Trimming took off 0 bases at V and 5 bases at J, with 11 bases between the two ends. The CDR3 protein is CASSYSRGINNEQFF. The CDR3 region has the DNA TGTGCCAGCAGTTACTCGAGGGGGATCAACAATGAGCAGTTCTTC.